The 21 T cell receptor beta chains reported below all come from one sample, sequenced in a study of shared clonotypes between healthy human individuals. Data came from immunoSEQ multiplex PCR; TCRdb stores just in-frame clones and leaves some out. The sample contains about 2 million clones, 95% of which appear only once. The sequenced material came from naive CD4+ T cells sorted from blood. The subset is: CD45RA+ positively selected. The origin of the receptors is a man between 18 and 29 years old in good health.

This chain connects TRBV6-1 to TRBJ2-5, with 10 bases matching TRBD2. This CDR3 has 15 residues. Germline V CDR1 and CDR2: MNHNS, SASEGT. V was pared by 8 bases and J by 3 bases, with 9 bases of the junction left unmatched. CDR3 sequence reads: CASGLSGLAEETQYF. The CDR3 DNA reads TGTGCCAGCGGACTCTCCGGACTAGCGGAAGAGACCCAGTACTTC.

The V and J genes are TRBV7-2 and TRBJ2-7; no firm D call. From germline, CDR1 is SGHTA and CDR2 FQGNSA. The V end was cut by 2 bases, the J end by 2 bases, with 7 bases between. This CDR3 spans 13 amino acids. CDR3 in DNA: TGTGCCAGCAGCTTAAACTTCCCCTACGAGCAGTACTTC. Its translation is CASSLNFPYEQYF.

Here the CDR3 reads CASSPPGPTTNEKLFF. The CDR3 region has the DNA TGTGCCAGCAGCCCGCCAGGGCCCACAACTAATGAAAAACTGTTTTTT. The chain combines TRBV7-9 with TRBJ1-4, with D possibly being TRBD1 (5 bases). CDR1 SEHNR and CDR2 FQNEAQ come from the germline V gene (reference sequence). There are 16 residues in the CDR3. Trimming shortened V by 5 bases and J by 0 bases, and 13 bases separated the two germline ends. Variable domain in full (rest from reference TRBV7-9 and TRBJ1-4): DTGVSQNPRHKITKRGQNVTFRCDPISEHNRLYWYRQTLGQGPEFLTYFQNEAQLEKSRLLSDRFSAERPKGSFSTLEIQRTEQGDSAMYLCASSPPGPTTNEKLFFGSGTQLSVL.

The chain joins TRBV28 to TRBJ1-2; 10 positions agree with TRBD1. Per the germline V gene, CDR1 is MDHEN and CDR2 is SYDVKM. The V segment lost 6 bases and the J segment 4 bases; nucleotides outside the gene matches: 8. The CDR3 runs to 15 residues. Written as DNA, the CDR3 is TGTGCCAGCAGGGCAAGGACAGGGGGATCCTATGGCTACACCTTC. Translated, it gives CASRARTGGSYGYTF.

The rearrangement uses TRBV10-3 and TRBJ2-5, with 14 bases fitting TRBD2. J lost 1 base, V lost 2 bases, and 3 bases had no gene match. CDR1 and CDR2 from the germline V gene are ENHRY and SYGVKD. This CDR3 is 17 amino acids long. The CDR3 DNA reads TGTGCCATCAGTGAGCGACTAGCGGGGGGGTTCCAAGAGACCCAGTACTTC. Residues: CAISERLAGGFQETQYF.

The rearrangement uses TRBV2 and TRBJ1-6; D is possibly TRBD1 (5 bases). The CDR3 is made up of 15 amino acids. Trimming shortened V by 8 bases and J by 7 bases, and 18 bases separated the two germline ends. Germline values: CDR1 SNHLY, CDR2 FYNNEI. The CDR3 spells CASLVGASPNSPLHF. The CDR3 DNA sequence: TGTGCCAGCCTCGTCGGGGCCTCACCAAATTCACCCCTCCACTTT.

As DNA, the CDR3 is TGTGCCAGCAGCGCGGGGGACGGCTCTGGAAACACCATATATTTT. Translation gives CASSAGDGSGNTIYF. V usage is TRBV9 and J usage is TRBJ1-3; the D gene is possibly TRBD1 (5 bases). Trimming cost V 3 bases and J 0 bases, with 10 bases left between them. Germline CDR1 reads SGDLS; CDR2 reads YYNGEE. The CDR3 is 15 amino acids.

On this clone itself: The same CDR3 arises from other DNA sequences in this sample as well. This chain links TRBV6-6 with TRBJ1-2; D is uncertain. The CDR3 loop spans 13 amino acids. The ends were cut back, 6 bases at V and 2 bases at J, with 10 bases in the middle. Germline V lookup: CDR1 MNHNY, CDR2 SVGAGI (reference sequence). CDR3 in amino acids: CASSLDGNYGYTF. The CDR3 DNA is TGTGCCAGCAGCCTGGACGGGAACTATGGCTACACCTTC.

The chain couples TRBV11-2 to TRBJ1-4; TRBD1 agrees at 8 bases. V shed 5 bases and J 7 bases; nucleotides not matched to a gene: 6. This CDR3 spans 14 amino acids. The V gene's germline CDR1 is SGHAT and CDR2 FQNNGV. The CDR3 coding sequence is TGTGCCAGCAGCCCTCAGGGGGCGCGTGAAAAACTGTTTTTT. Translation: CASSPQGAREKLFF.

The CDR3 bases are TGTGTCAACAGCCTTATACAAGGGGCGTTCGGCTATGGCTACACCTTC. Its translation is CVNSLIQGAFGYGYTF. This rearrangement joins TRBV7-9 to TRBJ1-2; possibly TRBD1 for D (5 bases). Germline V lookup: CDR1 SEHNR, CDR2 FQNEAQ (reference sequence). CDR3 size: 16 residues.

This rearrangement joins TRBV6-1 to TRBJ1-5; 7 positions agree with TRBD1. The germline CDR1 and CDR2 sequences are MNHNS and SASEGT. There are 14 residues in the CDR3. V was pared by 8 bases and J by 2 bases, with 6 bases of the junction left unmatched. Written as DNA, the CDR3 is TGTGCCAGCCGAAACACAGGGGGCAATCAGCCCCAGCATTTT. It yields the protein CASRNTGGNQPQHF.

This rearrangement joins TRBV5-1 to TRBJ1-2; 11 nucleotides match TRBD1. The germline V gene encodes CDR1 SGHRS and CDR2 YFSETQ. The CDR3 length is 16 residues. The ends lost 0 bases at V and 4 bases at J; junction bases unmatched: 5. CDR3 loop: CASSLGGQGAGYGYTF. The CDR3, as DNA: TGCGCCAGCAGCTTGGGCGGACAGGGGGCGGGCTATGGCTACACCTTC.

V and J are TRBV28 and TRBJ1-1; 7 bases match TRBD1. This CDR3 contains 16 residues. Trimming removed 10 bases from V and 3 bases from J; junction bases left unmatched: 17. Germline-derived CDR1 and CDR2 are MDHEN and SYDVKM. CDR3 sequence: CAIRGGYLGSDTEAFF. Written as DNA, the CDR3 is TGTGCCATCAGGGGGGGGTACCTAGGGTCGGACACTGAAGCTTTCTTT.

The chain employs TRBV11-3 and TRBJ1-4; 8 positions agree with TRBD1. The CDR3 consists of 15 residues. Germline V gene lookup returns CDR1 SGHNT and CDR2 YENEEA. The V and J ends lost 5 bases and 8 bases, in that order; junction bases with no gene match: 10. CDR3 in amino acids: CASSHRQGKDEKLFF. The CDR3 region has the DNA TGTGCCAGCAGCCACCGACAGGGGAAGGACGAAAAACTGTTTTTT.

This chain connects TRBV11-2 to TRBJ2-7, with 7 bases fitting TRBD2. The CDR3 length is 15 residues. CDR1 is SGHAT, CDR2 FQNNGV, per germline. Germline trimming cut 1 base from V and 6 bases from J; bases unmatched to any gene: 9. The CDR3 nucleotides read TGTGCCAGCAGCTTAGTGTCGGGAGGTCTAAGCGAGCAGTACTTC. Amino acids: CASSLVSGGLSEQYF.

The chain is built from TRBV4-1 and TRBJ1-2; D is undetermined. Germline CDR1 reads MGHRA; CDR2 reads YSYEKL. V dropped 0 bases and J dropped 5 bases, with 1 base sitting between them. This CDR3 has 11 amino acids. The CDR3 region is CASSQDYGYTF. The CDR3 DNA reads TGCGCCAGCAGCCAAGATTATGGCTACACCTTC.

This chain links TRBV6-5 with TRBJ2-7, with TRBD2 as a possible D gene (5 bases). The V end was cut by 4 bases, the J end by 0 bases, with 10 bases between. Looked up from germline, CDR1 is MNHEY and CDR2 is SVGAGI. The CDR3 has 14 residues. CDR3 in amino acids: CASSSRVTSYEQYF. Here the CDR3 DNA reads TGTGCCAGCAGTTCGCGGGTCACCTCCTACGAGCAGTACTTC.

Concerning this clone: Other DNA sequences within the sample encode an identical CDR3. The chain employs TRBV5-1 and TRBJ2-3; 10 bases are shared with TRBD1. The CDR3 runs 15 residues. CDR1 and CDR2 from the germline V gene are SGHRS and YFSETQ. The trim removed 4 bases at V and 1 base at J, leaving 3 bases unmatched. The CDR3 protein is CASSPGTGGTDTQYF. The CDR3 DNA reads as TGCGCCAGCAGCCCGGGGACAGGGGGCACAGATACGCAGTATTTT. Supplemented by reference TRBV5-1 and TRBJ2-3, the full variable domain reads KAGVTQTPRYLIKTRGQQVTLSCSPISGHRSVSWYQQTPGQGLQFLFEYFSETQRNKGNFPGRFSGRQFSNSRSEMNVSTLELGDSALYLCASSPGTGGTDTQYFGPGTRLTVL.

The chain combines TRBV28 with TRBJ1-1; no clear D gene. Trimming removed 6 bases from V and 1 base from J, with 6 bases in between. The CDR3 is 12 amino acids. Germline CDR1 reads MDHEN; CDR2 reads SYDVKM. The CDR3 protein is CASRQENTEAFF. DNA for the CDR3: TGTGCCAGCAGACAAGAGAACACTGAAGCTTTCTTT.

V usage is TRBV6-1 and J usage is TRBJ2-1; the D is unclear. Trimming removed 3 bases at V and 6 bases at J, with 12 bases between. The CDR3 totals 14 residues. Germline lookup yields CDR1 MNHNS and CDR2 SASEGT. CDR3 amino acids: CASSESTIFNEQFF. In DNA, the CDR3 is TGTGCCAGCAGTGAGTCGACGATCTTCAATGAGCAGTTCTTC.

The chain joins TRBV7-2 to TRBJ1-1; weak D call: TRBD1 (5 bases). Germline assignment: CDR1 SGHTA and CDR2 FQGNSA. This CDR3 region has 16 residues. The V end was cut by 1 base, the J end by 0 bases, with 12 bases between. CDR3 nucleotides: TGTGCCAGCAGCTTAGATGGGGGATTAATGAACACTGAAGCTTTCTTT. Translating it yields CASSLDGGLMNTEAFF.